The 19 T cell receptor beta chains below all came from one sample that was sequenced in a study of radiotherapy plus CTLA-4 blockade in lung cancer. Sequencing used immunoSEQ multiplex PCR; TCRdb keeps in-frame clones, though not all of them. The sample holds nearly 95,000 clones; about four fifths are singletons and the top ten take about 25%. The source material was peripheral blood, sampled from a patient treated with radiotherapy plus ipilimumab. The receptor source for this set is a human donor with non-small cell lung cancer that progressed on radiotherapy plus ipilimumab.

V usage is TRBV19 and J usage is TRBJ2-7; the match to TRBD2 covers 11 bases. Losses at the gene ends were 5 bases for V and 1 base for J; bases not matched to a gene: 7. Germline V gene lookup returns CDR1 LNHDA and CDR2 SQIVND (reference sequence). This CDR3 comprises 16 residues. The CDR3 loop reads CASSPLAGGRSYEQYF. DNA for the CDR3: TGTGCCAGTAGTCCATTAGCGGGAGGGCGATCCTACGAGCAGTACTTC.

The chain joins TRBV7-2 to TRBJ2-3; TRBD2 matches 11 bases. The ends lost 2 bases at V and 5 bases at J; junction bases unmatched: 3. CDR3 length equals 15 residues. Germline assignment: CDR1 SGHTA and CDR2 FQGNSA. The CDR3 sequence: CASSLLAGGIDTQYF. The DNA of the CDR3 is TGTGCCAGCAGCTTACTAGCGGGAGGAATAGATACGCAGTATTTT.

The chain recombines TRBV5-6 with TRBJ2-4; TRBD2 is a possible D gene (7 bases). There are 16 residues in the CDR3. CDR1 SGHDT and CDR2 YYEEEE come from the germline V gene. V was cut by 4 bases and J by 1 base, with 15 bases left in between. The CDR3 here is CASSPGGPRAKNIQYF. Here the CDR3 DNA reads TGTGCCAGCAGCCCGGGGGGCCCGAGGGCCAAAAACATTCAGTACTTC.

The chain joins TRBV9 to TRBJ2-7; 10 bases are a match to TRBD2. V lost 0 bases, J lost 6 bases, and 6 bases stayed unmatched. CDR1 and CDR2 from the germline V gene are SGDLS and YYNGEE. This CDR3 comprises 15 residues. CDR3 in DNA: TGTGCCAGCAGCGTAGGAGCGGGAGGGCCCGTCGAGCAGTACTTC. Translation: CASSVGAGGPVEQYF.

The chain carries TRBV28 and TRBJ1-2; 10 bases line up with TRBD1. Per the germline V gene, CDR1 is MDHEN and CDR2 is SYDVKM. The trim removed 5 bases at V and 1 base at J, leaving 1 base unmatched. CDR3 length: 14 amino acids. Here the CDR3 reads CASSGTGDNYGYTF. CDR3 nucleotide sequence: TGTGCCAGCAGTGGGACAGGGGATAACTATGGCTACACCTTC.

This chain links TRBV7-9 with TRBJ1-2; D is ambiguous. Germline CDR1 SEHNR, CDR2 FQNEAQ (reference sequence). The CDR3 loop spans 13 amino acids. Trimming removed 4 bases at V and 4 bases at J, with 10 bases between. CDR3 sequence reads: CASSSPGSYGYTF. DNA of the CDR3: TGTGCCAGCAGCTCCCCTGGGAGCTATGGCTACACCTTC.

In this sample, this clone turned up a few times. The chain couples TRBV10-2 to TRBJ2-7; the D gene is possibly TRBD1 (6 bases). V was pared by 4 bases and J by 3 bases, with 22 bases between. The CDR3 contains 17 residues. CDR1 is WSHSY and CDR2 is SAAADI in the germline V gene. This chain's CDR3 is CASSGLAETEGGYEQYF. Here the CDR3 DNA reads TGCGCCAGCAGTGGATTAGCCGAGACAGAAGGGGGCTACGAGCAGTACTTC.

This chain joins TRBV15 and TRBJ1-2; maybe TRBD1 (5 bases). Trimming took 0 bases from V and 4 from J, leaving 12 bases between them. This CDR3 is 15 amino acids long. Looked up from germline, CDR1 is LNHNV and CDR2 is YYDKDF (reference sequence). The chain's CDR3 is CATSRDQGISYGYTF. The DNA of the CDR3 is TGTGCCACCAGCAGAGATCAGGGAATTAGCTATGGCTACACCTTC.

V and J are TRBV29-1 and TRBJ2-1, with 7 bases identical to TRBD2. V trimming: 8 bases; J trimming: 2 bases; junction bases outside the gene matches: 9. Per the germline V gene, CDR1 is SQVTM and CDR2 is ANQGSEA. The CDR3 is made up of 14 amino acids. DNA of the CDR3: TGCAGCTCATGGACCGGGACTACCTACAATGAGCAGTTCTTC. This sequence encodes CSSWTGTTYNEQFF.

The chain couples TRBV6-5 to TRBJ1-1; D remains ambiguous. Trimming removed 4 bases from V and 3 bases from J, with 9 bases in between. The CDR3 totals 13 residues. Germline loops: CDR1 MNHEY, CDR2 SVGAGI. CDR3 region: CASSSRTDTEAFF. CDR3 nucleotide sequence: TGTGCCAGCAGTTCCCGTACCGACACTGAAGCTTTCTTT.

J is TRBJ1-1 and V is TRBV5-1, with TRBD1 as a possible D gene (5 bases). Germline V lookup: CDR1 SGHRS, CDR2 YFSETQ. The V and J ends lost 0 bases and 4 bases respectively, with 13 bases between them. This CDR3 spans 15 amino acids. CDR3 DNA sequence: TGCGCCAGCAGCTTGGCCGGGGGGGGGAGCACTGAAGCTTTCTTT. It specifies CASSLAGGGSTEAFF.

The rearrangement links TRBV11-2 to TRBJ2-5; 11 nucleotides agree with TRBD2. Germline CDR1 reads SGHAT; CDR2 reads FQNNGV. The J segment lost 4 bases and the V segment lost 5 bases, leaving 9 bases of the junction unmatched. The CDR3 is 16 residues long. The CDR3 reads CASSPLPLAGVETQYF. CDR3 bases: TGTGCCAGCAGCCCCTTGCCACTAGCGGGAGTAGAGACCCAGTACTTC.

The chain is built from TRBV7-9 and TRBJ2-3; 10 bases agree with TRBD2. The CDR3 is 19 amino acids. Germline-derived CDR1 and CDR2 are SEHNR and FQNEAQ (reference sequence). The trim removed 5 bases at V and 2 bases at J, leaving 16 bases unmatched. The CDR3 DNA is TGTGCCAGCAGCGCTGGAAGGGCTAGCGGGAGCAGATTCACAGATACGCAGTATTTT. This codes for CASSAGRASGSRFTDTQYF.

This clone came up once. The chain carries TRBV13 and TRBJ2-1; D perhaps matches TRBD2 (6 bases). Looked up from germline, CDR1 is PRHDT and CDR2 is FYEKMQ (reference sequence). The CDR3 length is 15 residues. V shed 1 base and J shed 2 bases, with 9 bases lying between them. CDR3 bases: TGTGCCAGCAGCTTAGAAGGCGGGACCTACAATGAGCAGTTCTTC. Its translation is CASSLEGGTYNEQFF.

The chain uses TRBV28 and TRBJ1-4; 8 bases are shared with TRBD1. CDR3 length: 15 residues. The V segment lost 4 bases and the J segment 5 bases; nucleotides outside the gene matches: 6. CDR1 is MDHEN and CDR2 is SYDVKM in the germline V gene. The CDR3: CASSSGQGVNEKLFF. The CDR3, as DNA: TGTGCCAGCAGTTCCGGACAGGGAGTAAATGAAAAACTGTTTTTT.

The chain recombines TRBV18 with TRBJ2-7, with 8 bases that match TRBD1. Germline CDR1 reads KGHSH; CDR2 reads LQKENI. After removal of 2 bases from V and 6 bases from J, the junction contained 6 bases not matched to a gene. The CDR3 extends over 14 amino acids. The CDR3: CASSPENRGVEQYF. CDR3 in DNA: TGTGCCAGCTCACCAGAAAACAGGGGGGTCGAGCAGTACTTC.

The chain links TRBV28 to TRBJ1-3, with D possibly TRBD1 on 5 matching bases. The CDR3 has 12 residues. Trimming removed 6 bases at V and 4 bases at J, with 7 bases between. Germline CDR1 and CDR2: MDHEN and SYDVKM. CDR3 in amino acids: CASRTAGNTIYF. CDR3 sequence (DNA): TGTGCCAGCAGGACAGCAGGAAACACCATATATTTT.

The chain carries TRBV6-5 and TRBJ2-3; D possibly corresponds to TRBD1 (6 bases). CDR1 is MNHEY, CDR2 SVGAGI, per germline. The germline V and J ends were trimmed by 6 bases and 2 bases, with 12 bases remaining between them. The CDR3 runs to 14 residues. CDR3 region: CASSKDSNTDTQYF. The CDR3, as DNA: TGTGCCAGCAGCAAGGACAGTAACACAGATACGCAGTATTTT.

The J gene is TRBJ2-7, the V gene TRBV2; 9 nucleotides line up with TRBD2. The CDR3 consists of 15 residues. Unmatched junction bases numbered 8, after V lost 6 bases and J lost 2 bases. Germline CDR1 is SNHLY and CDR2 is FYNNEI. In nucleotides, the CDR3 is TGTGCCAGCAGCCCTGGCCTAGCGGGGACCTACGAGCAGTACTTC. This codes for CASSPGLAGTYEQYF.